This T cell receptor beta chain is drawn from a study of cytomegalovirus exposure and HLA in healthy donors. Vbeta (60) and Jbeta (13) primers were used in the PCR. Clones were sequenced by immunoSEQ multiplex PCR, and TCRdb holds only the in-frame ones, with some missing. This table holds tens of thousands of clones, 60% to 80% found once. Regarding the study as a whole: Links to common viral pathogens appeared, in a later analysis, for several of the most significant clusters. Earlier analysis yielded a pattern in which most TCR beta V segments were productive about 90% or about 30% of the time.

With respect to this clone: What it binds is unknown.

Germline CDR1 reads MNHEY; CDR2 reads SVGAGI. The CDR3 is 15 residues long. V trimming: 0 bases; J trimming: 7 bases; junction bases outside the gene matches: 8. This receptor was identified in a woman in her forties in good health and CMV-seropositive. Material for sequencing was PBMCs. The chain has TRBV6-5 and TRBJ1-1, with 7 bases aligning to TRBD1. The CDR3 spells CASSYSYRGFGEAFF. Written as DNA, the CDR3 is TGTGCCAGCAGTTACTCCTACAGGGGTTTTGGTGAAGCTTTCTTT.